The rows below give T cell receptor beta chains drawn from one sample of a study of breast tumors, draining lymph nodes, adjacent tissues. TCRdb independently ran MiXCR on the multiplex PCR reads; one entry per CDR3 protein. The sample shows about 22,000 distinct CDR3 sequences, 58% of them seen only once. Sequences were obtained from breast tumor tissue. Source of these receptors: a female donor with breast cancer. Some clones in this sample may be carry-over from other donors' samples. CDR3s include the opening cysteine and the closing phenylalanine or tryptophan. The D gene is left open where the match is weak. Clone size appears in some rows only: once, few, many, or a class for an expanded clone.

d_call	clone_size	v_call	cdr3_length	j_call	cdr3_aa	cdr3_nt
.	.	TRBV12-3/TRBV12-4	14	TRBJ1-1	CASSPTESTPEAFF	TGTGCCAGCAGTCCGACCGAGTCTACCCCCGAAGCTTTCTTT
TRBD1	.	TRBV12-3/TRBV12-4	16	TRBJ2-7	CASSPSLGQGRYEQYF	TGTGCCAGCAGCCCTTCCCTTGGACAGGGGAGGTACGAGCAGTACTTC
.	many	TRBV29-1	11	TRBJ2-7	CSVEYSGWQYF	TGCAGCGTTGAATACTCGGGTTGGCAGTACTTC
TRBD1	.	TRBV12-3/TRBV12-4	14	TRBJ1-6	CASSGTGDVVPLHF	TGTGCCAGCAGTGGGACAGGGGACGTAGTGCCCCTCCACTTT
.	.	TRBV4-2	13	TRBJ1-2	CASSQEAVYGYTF	TGTGCCAGCAGCCAAGAGGCAGTTTATGGCTACACCTTC
TRBD1	.	TRBV7-9	15	TRBJ1-2	CASSLGAGGCYGYTF	TGTGCCAGCAGCTTGGGGGCAGGGGGCTGCTATGGCTACACCTTC
TRBD1	.	TRBV7-2	15	TRBJ2-7	CARGQGTGLSYEQYF	TGTGCCAGGGGACAGGGGACAGGGCTCTCCTACGAGCAGTACTTC
TRBD1	.	TRBV29-1	12	TRBJ1-2	CSAGQDHYGYTF	TGCAGCGCGGGACAGGACCACTATGGCTACACCTTC
TRBD1	.	TRBV12-3/TRBV12-4	17	TRBJ2-3	CASSFLDRGFSTDTQYF	TGTGCCAGCAGTTTCCTCGACAGGGGCTTTAGCACAGATACGCAGTATTTT
.	.	TRBV12-3/TRBV12-4	13	TRBJ2-5	CASRHRQWETQYF	TGTGCCAGCAGACATAGACAGTGGGAGACCCAGTACTTC
.	once	TRBV20-1	12	TRBJ1-4	CSARVRGEKLFF	TGCAGTGCTAGAGTCAGGGGAGAAAAACTGTTTTTT
TRBD1	.	TRBV5-5	16	TRBJ1-3	CASSGDRALSGNTIYF	TGTGCCAGCAGCGGGGACAGGGCCCTCTCTGGAAACACCATATATTTT
TRBD2	.	TRBV9	17	TRBJ2-1	CASSDPGVAGEYTEQFF	TGTGCCAGCAGCGACCCTGGGGTAGCGGGAGAATACACTGAGCAGTTCTTC
TRBD2	.	TRBV20-1	15	TRBJ2-1	CSARGLAGSYNEQFF	TGCAGTGCTAGAGGCCTAGCGGGATCCTACAATGAGCAGTTCTTC
.	many	TRBV3-1	19	TRBJ2-6	CASSHSNLADSSGANVLTF	TGTGCCAGCAGCCATTCCAATCTAGCGGACAGCTCTGGGGCCAACGTCCTGACTTTC
.	many	TRBV5-1	14	TRBJ2-5	CASSLAGAWETQYF	TGCGCCAGCAGCTTGGCGGGGGCTTGGGAGACCCAGTACTTC
.	.	TRBV7-2	13	TRBJ1-5	CASSPRSNQPQHF	TGTGCCAGCAGCCCTCGAAGCAATCAGCCCCAGCATTTT
TRBD1	.	TRBV30	16	TRBJ1-3	CAWSVPTGGFGNTIYF	TGTGCCTGGAGTGTACCGACAGGGGGCTTTGGAAACACCATATATTTT
.	.	TRBV12-3/TRBV12-4	14	TRBJ2-7	CASSSDGTLGAQYF	TGTGCCAGCAGTAGCGATGGGACTCTCGGTGCGCAGTACTTC
.	.	TRBV5-1	14	TRBJ1-4	CASSLFDGFGKLFF	TGCGCCAGCAGCTTGTTCGACGGCTTCGGAAAACTGTTTTTT
.	medium-sized	TRBV4-1	15	TRBJ2-7	CASSQEMRGDHEQYF	TGCGCCAGCAGCCAAGAAATGCGAGGGGACCACGAGCAGTACTTC
.	.	TRBV2	11	TRBJ2-3	CASQPGDTQYF	TGTGCCTCGCAACCAGGAGATACGCAGTATTTT
TRBD1	.	TRBV7-3	18	TRBJ1-5	CASSKDRREGPYNQPQHF	TGTGCCAGCAGCAAGGACAGGCGGGAGGGCCCCTACAATCAGCCCCAGCATTTT
.	medium-sized	TRBV24-1	14	TRBJ1-2	CATSDFRNNYGYTF	TGTGCCACCAGTGATTTTAGAAATAACTATGGCTACACCTTC
.	.	TRBV29-1	13	TRBJ2-3	CSVDARGTDTQYF	TGCAGCGTTGATGCGCGGGGAACAGATACGCAGTATTTT
TRBD2	many	TRBV6-5	15	TRBJ2-5	CASSSSGGARETQYF	TGTGCCAGCAGCTCTAGCGGGGGGGCCCGGGAGACCCAGTACTTC
TRBD2	.	TRBV4-2	17	TRBJ2-3	CASSQDLAGISTDTQYF	TGTGCCAGCAGCCAAGATCTAGCGGGGATAAGCACAGATACGCAGTATTTT
TRBD1	many	TRBV20-1	14	TRBJ2-4	CSAPDRVDKNIQYF	TGCAGTGCCCCGGACAGGGTTGACAAAAACATTCAGTACTTC
.	.	TRBV20-1	15	TRBJ1-2	CSASAPNTGYGGYTF	TGCAGTGCTAGTGCCCCTAATACAGGGTATGGTGGCTACACCTTC
TRBD2	.	TRBV5-1	14	TRBJ2-1	CASTTSGGYNEQFF	TGCGCCAGCACGACTAGCGGGGGTTACAATGAGCAGTTCTTC
.	many	TRBV19	17	TRBJ2-5	CASSMVGDSGLQETQSF	TGTGCCAGTAGTATGGTGGGCGACAGTGGACTCCAAGAGACCCAGTCCTTC
.	.	TRBV5-1	15	TRBJ2-7	CASSLGWGQLSEQYF	TGCGCCAGCAGCTTGGGTTGGGGCCAGCTTTCCGAGCAGTACTTC
.	.	TRBV6-6	17	TRBJ2-5	CASSHPVPIGTQETQYF	TGTGCCAGCAGTCACCCGGTCCCTATCGGGACGCAAGAGACCCAGTACTTC
.	.	TRBV20-1	15	TRBJ2-1	CSAMTGESSYNEQFF	TGCAGTGCCATGACGGGGGAGAGCTCCTACAATGAGCAGTTCTTC
.	.	TRBV20-1	14	TRBJ1-2	CSAAGRLGNYGYTF	TGCAGTGCCGCCGGACGCCTTGGCAACTATGGCTACACCTTC
TRBD1	.	TRBV6-1	13	TRBJ2-3	CASNRQGTDTQYF	TGTGCCAGCAACAGACAGGGGACAGATACGCAGTATTTT
.	once	TRBV7-8	14	TRBJ2-5	CASSRRPSQETQYF	TGTGCCAGCAGCCGTAGGCCCTCCCAAGAGACCCAGTACTTC
.	medium-sized	TRBV9	14	TRBJ1-2	CASSVGWQGYGYTF	TGTGCCAGCAGCGTAGGATGGCAGGGATATGGCTACACCTTC
.	.	TRBV6-1	16	TRBJ2-5	CASSERLAGTQETQYF	TGTGCCAGCAGCGAAAGGCTTGCGGGGACTCAAGAGACCCAGTACTTC
.	many	TRBV28	14	TRBJ2-7	CASSLQQGRWEQYF	TGTGCCAGCAGTTTACAACAGGGGAGGTGGGAGCAGTACTTC
TRBD1	.	TRBV14	13	TRBJ1-3	CASSTTGGNTIYF	TGTGCCAGCAGTACGACAGGGGGCAACACCATATATTTT
.	once	TRBV19	15	TRBJ2-1	CASRGSGGYRNEQFF	TGTGCCAGTAGGGGGAGCGGAGGGTATCGCAATGAGCAGTTCTTC
TRBD2	once	TRBV25-1	20	TRBJ2-1	CATSDTGTSGYRVAYNEQFF	TGTGCCACCAGTGACACAGGGACTAGCGGGTATAGGGTGGCCTACAATGAGCAGTTCTTC
TRBD2	.	TRBV4-2	16	TRBJ2-7	CASSQGTSGDPYEQYF	TGTGCCAGCAGCCAAGGGACTAGCGGGGACCCCTACGAGCAGTACTTC
.	once	TRBV12-3/TRBV12-4	11	TRBJ2-2	CASRQSGELFF	TGTGCCAGCAGGCAAAGCGGGGAGCTGTTTTTT
.	few	TRBV7-3	13	TRBJ1-6	CASGLQGDSPLHF	TGTGCCAGCGGGTTACAGGGAGACTCACCCCTCCACTTT
.	many	TRBV9	18	TRBJ2-2	CASSPRDPRVMGTGELFF	TGTGCCAGCAGCCCCCGGGACCCGCGGGTTATGGGCACCGGGGAGCTGTTTTTT
.	.	TRBV7-9	17	TRBJ2-2	CASSSDSGISGTGELFF	TGCGCCAGCAGCTCGGATTCCGGGATTTCGGGCACCGGGGAGCTGTTTTTT
TRBD2	many	TRBV7-2	18	TRBJ2-3	CASSLATSGRRGGDTQYF	TGTGCCAGCAGCTTAGCGACTAGCGGGAGGAGGGGGGGAGATACGCAGTATTTT
.	once	TRBV20-1	10	TRBJ1-2	CSLGGSGYTF	TGCAGTTTAGGGGGGAGCGGCTACACCTTC
TRBD2	.	TRBV5-1	13	TRBJ2-3	CASSLVSGDTQYF	TGCGCCAGCAGCTTAGTTAGCGGGGATACGCAGTATTTT
TRBD1	few	TRBV15	15	TRBJ2-1	CATSSRTGIDNEQFF	TGTGCCACCAGCAGCAGGACAGGGATCGACAATGAGCAGTTCTTC
.	.	TRBV7-2	14	TRBJ1-2	CASSRGVGVYGYTF	TGTGCCAGCAGCCGTGGGGTGGGGGTCTATGGCTACACCTTC
.	few	TRBV7-2	17	TRBJ1-2	CASSLAPPGTTNYGYTF	TGTGCCAGCAGCTTAGCGCCACCCGGGACAACTAACTATGGCTACACCTTC
TRBD1	.	TRBV7-9	15	TRBJ2-5	CASSFRQGQGETQYF	TGTGCCAGCAGCTTTCGACAGGGTCAGGGGGAGACCCAGTACTTC
.	.	TRBV14	11	TRBJ1-1	CASGRGAEAFF	TGTGCCAGCGGGAGAGGTGCTGAAGCTTTCTTT
.	.	TRBV7-9	15	TRBJ1-6	CASSPGWVKESPLHF	TGTGCCAGCAGCCCCGGGTGGGTGAAGGAATCACCCCTCCACTTT
.	.	TRBV7-9	11	TRBJ2-7	CASSVNYEQYF	TGTGCCAGCAGCGTGAATTACGAGCAGTACTTC
.	.	TRBV12-3/TRBV12-4	12	TRBJ1-5	CASSLTVQPQHF	TGTGCCAGCAGTTTAACCGTTCAGCCCCAGCATTTT